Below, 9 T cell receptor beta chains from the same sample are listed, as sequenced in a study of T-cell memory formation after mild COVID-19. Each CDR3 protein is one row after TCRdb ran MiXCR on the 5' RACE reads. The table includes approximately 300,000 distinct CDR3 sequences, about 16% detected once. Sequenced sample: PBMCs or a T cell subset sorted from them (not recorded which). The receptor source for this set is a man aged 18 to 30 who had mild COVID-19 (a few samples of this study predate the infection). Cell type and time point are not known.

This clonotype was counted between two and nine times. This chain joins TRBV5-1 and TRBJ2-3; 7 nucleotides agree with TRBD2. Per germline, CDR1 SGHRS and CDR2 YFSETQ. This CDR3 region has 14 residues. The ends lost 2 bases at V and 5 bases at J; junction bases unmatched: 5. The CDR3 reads CASSFSGGLDTQYF. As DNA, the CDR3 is TGCGCCAGCAGCTTCTCGGGGGGTCTAGATACGCAGTATTTT.

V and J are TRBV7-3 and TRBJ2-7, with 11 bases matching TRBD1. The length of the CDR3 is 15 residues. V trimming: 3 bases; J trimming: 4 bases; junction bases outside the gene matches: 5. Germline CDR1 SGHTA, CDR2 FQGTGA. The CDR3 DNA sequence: TGTGCCAGCAGCTTCTCCGGGACAGGGGGGTACGAGCAGTACGTC. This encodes CASSFSGTGGYEQYV.

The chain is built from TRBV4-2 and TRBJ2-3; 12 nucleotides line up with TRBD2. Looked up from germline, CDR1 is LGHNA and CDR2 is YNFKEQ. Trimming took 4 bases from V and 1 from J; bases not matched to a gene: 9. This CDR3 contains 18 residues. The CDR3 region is CASSRSNRLAGGTDTQYF. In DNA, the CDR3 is TGTGCCAGCAGCCGATCGAACCGACTAGCGGGGGGCACAGATACGCAGTATTTT.

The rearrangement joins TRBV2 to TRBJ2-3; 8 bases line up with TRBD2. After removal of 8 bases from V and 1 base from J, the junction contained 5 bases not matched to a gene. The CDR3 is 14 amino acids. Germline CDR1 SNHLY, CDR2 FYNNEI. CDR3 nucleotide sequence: TGTGCCAGCTTTAAAGCGGGGGGCACAGATACGCAGTATTTT. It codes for CASFKAGGTDTQYF.

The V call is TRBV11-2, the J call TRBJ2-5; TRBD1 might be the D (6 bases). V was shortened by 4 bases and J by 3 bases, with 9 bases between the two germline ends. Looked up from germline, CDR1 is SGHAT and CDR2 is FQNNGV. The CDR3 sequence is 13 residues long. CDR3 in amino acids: CASSSHREETQYF. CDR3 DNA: TGTGCCAGCAGCTCACACAGGGAAGAGACCCAGTACTTC.

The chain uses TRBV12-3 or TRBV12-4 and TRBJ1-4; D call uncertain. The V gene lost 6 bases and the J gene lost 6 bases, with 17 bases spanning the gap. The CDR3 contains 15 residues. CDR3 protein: CASSPILGSHEKLFF. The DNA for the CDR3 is TGTGCCAGCAGCCCTATTCTGGGGAGTCATGAAAAACTGTTTTTT.

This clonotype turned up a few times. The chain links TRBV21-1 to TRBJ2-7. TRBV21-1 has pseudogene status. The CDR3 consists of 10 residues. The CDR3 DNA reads TGTGCCAGCAACCTTTACGAGCAGTACTTC. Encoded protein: CASNLYEQYF.

The CDR3 loop is CASSLVAAGRRSNEKLFF. In nucleotides, the CDR3 is TGTGCCAGCAGCTTAGTAGCGGCAGGGCGGCGGTCTAATGAAAAACTGTTTTTT. The chain combines TRBV7-9 with TRBJ1-4, with D perhaps TRBD1 (5 bases). The CDR3 has 18 amino acids. V lost 1 base and J 3 bases, leaving 18 bases between the germline ends. Germline assignment: CDR1 SEHNR and CDR2 FQNEAQ (reference sequence).

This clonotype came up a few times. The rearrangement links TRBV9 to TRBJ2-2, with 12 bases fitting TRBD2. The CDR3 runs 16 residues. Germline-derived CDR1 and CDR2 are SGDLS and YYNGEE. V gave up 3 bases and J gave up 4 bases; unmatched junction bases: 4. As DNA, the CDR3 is TGTGCCAGCAGCGCCACTAGCGGGGGGTCCACCGGGGAGCTGTTTTTT. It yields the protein CASSATSGGSTGELFF.